The rows below give T cell receptor beta chains drawn from one sample of a study of identical twins. TCRdb processed the 5' RACE reads anew with MiXCR; each CDR3 protein has one entry. The top ten clones hold about 14% of a sample with approximately 210,000 distinct CDR3 sequences, 5% to 7% of them seen once. Another study also made use of these data, one on T cells expressing NK-cell markers.

The specimen was CD8+ T cells sorted from blood. The receptors originated from a woman in her late teens or twenties in good health. Both conserved end residues are part of each CDR3.

v_call | cdr3_length | cdr3_aa
TRBV6-5 | 15 | CASSFRRDRGTEAFF
TRBV12-3/TRBV12-4 | 14 | CASSFGGSAYEQYF
TRBV7-9 | 17 | CASSLMGFSAGKYGYTF
TRBV27 | 16 | CASILRGEGRSNEQFF
TRBV20-1 | 14 | CSATLGGRSETQYF
TRBV11-2 | 15 | CASSPAWADQETQYF
TRBV9 | 16 | CASSEGGRGVNTEAFF
TRBV10-2 | 11 | CASSESNEQFF
TRBV12-2 | 11 | CASRLFPPQYF
TRBV7-9 | 16 | CASSSTGQREGNEQFF
TRBV4-3 | 15 | CASSQARGGSTEAFF
TRBV27 | 14 | CASSPQGGSTGYTF
TRBV6-1 | 14 | CASSVENGFSEAFF
TRBV4-1 | 17 | CASSQDTLAGGMDEQFF